The T cell receptor (beta chain) described here comes from a study of T cell responses to AZD1222 COVID-19 vaccine. Whole-study context: Some second doses came at about 4 weeks and others at about 12 weeks; these were pooled. General study results and limits: None of the repertoires were sampled until the peak T cell response had passed. Close to half of spike-specific TCRs reportedly recognize unmutated variant regions. Spike-wide coverage was observed for vaccine-associated CD4 TCRs, with dominant responses at 160-218 and 743-854.

Points on this clone: Its target is unknown.

Profiled with immunoSEQ multiplex PCR; TCRdb holds only in-frame clones, not every one. The sample includes approximately 110,000 clones, about 87% of them seen just once. The CDR3 is 14 residues long. From germline, CDR1 is LNHDA and CDR2 SQIVND (reference sequence). Trimming shortened V by 3 bases and J by 2 bases, and 10 bases separated the two germline ends. The sequence was obtained from an adult in good health. V is TRBV19 and J is TRBJ1-1; a weak D match, TRBD1 (5 bases). The sample consisted of peripheral blood, taken on day 0 of AZD1222 vaccination. Here the CDR3 reads CASSIRGYNTEAFF. The CDR3 DNA sequence: TGTGCCAGTAGTATTAGGGGATATAACACTGAAGCTTTCTTT.